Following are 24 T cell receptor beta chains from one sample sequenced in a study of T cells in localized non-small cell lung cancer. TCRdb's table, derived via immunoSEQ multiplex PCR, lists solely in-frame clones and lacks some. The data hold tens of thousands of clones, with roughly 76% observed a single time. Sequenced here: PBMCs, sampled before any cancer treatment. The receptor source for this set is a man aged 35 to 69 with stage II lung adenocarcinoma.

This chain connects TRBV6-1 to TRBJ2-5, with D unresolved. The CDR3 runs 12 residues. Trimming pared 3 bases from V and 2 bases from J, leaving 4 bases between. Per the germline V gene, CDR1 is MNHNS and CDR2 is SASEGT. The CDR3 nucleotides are TGTGCCAGCAGTGATTATCAAGAGACCCAGTACTTC. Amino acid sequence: CASSDYQETQYF.

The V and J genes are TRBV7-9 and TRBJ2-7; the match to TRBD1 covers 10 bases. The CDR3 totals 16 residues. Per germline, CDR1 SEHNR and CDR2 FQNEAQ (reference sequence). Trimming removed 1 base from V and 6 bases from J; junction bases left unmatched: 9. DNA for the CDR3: TGTGCCAGCAGCTTAGGGCGCAGACAGGGGGCTGGCGAGCAGTACTTC. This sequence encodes CASSLGRRQGAGEQYF.

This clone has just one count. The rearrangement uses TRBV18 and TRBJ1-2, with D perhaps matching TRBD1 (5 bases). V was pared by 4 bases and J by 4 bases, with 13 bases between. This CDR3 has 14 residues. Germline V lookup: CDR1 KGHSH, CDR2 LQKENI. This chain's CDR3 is CASSLPGQFYGYTF. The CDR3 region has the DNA TGTGCCAGCTCACTGCCAGGGCAGTTCTATGGCTACACCTTC. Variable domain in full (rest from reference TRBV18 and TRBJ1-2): NAGVMQNPRHLVRRRGQEARLRCSPMKGHSHVYWYRQLPEEGLKFMVYLQKENIIDESGMPKERFSAEFPKEGPSILRIQQVVRGDSAAYFCASSLPGQFYGYTFGSGTRLTVV.

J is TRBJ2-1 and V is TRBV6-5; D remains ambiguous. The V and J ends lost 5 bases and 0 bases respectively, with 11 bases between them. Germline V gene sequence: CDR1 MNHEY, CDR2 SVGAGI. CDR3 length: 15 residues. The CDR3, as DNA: TGTGCCAGCAGTCCAGCGTCTAGCTCCTACAATGAGCAGTTCTTC. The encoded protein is CASSPASSSYNEQFF.

The CDR3 region is CASSLQGDTTEAFF. CDR3 in DNA: TGCGCCAGCAGCTTACAGGGTGATACCACTGAAGCTTTCTTT. The V and J genes are TRBV5-1 and TRBJ1-1; the D gene is possibly TRBD1 (6 bases). Germline CDR1 reads SGHRS; CDR2 reads YFSETQ. There are 14 residues in the CDR3. The germline V and J ends were trimmed by 2 bases and 4 bases, with 12 bases remaining between them.

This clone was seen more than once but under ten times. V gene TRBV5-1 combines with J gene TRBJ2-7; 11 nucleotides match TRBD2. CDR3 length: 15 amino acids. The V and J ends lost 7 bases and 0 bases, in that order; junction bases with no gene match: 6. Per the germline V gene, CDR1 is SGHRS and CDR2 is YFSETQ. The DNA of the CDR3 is TGCGCCAGCCGAGCCGGGACTAGCGGCTCCTACGAGCAGTACTTC. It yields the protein CASRAGTSGSYEQYF.

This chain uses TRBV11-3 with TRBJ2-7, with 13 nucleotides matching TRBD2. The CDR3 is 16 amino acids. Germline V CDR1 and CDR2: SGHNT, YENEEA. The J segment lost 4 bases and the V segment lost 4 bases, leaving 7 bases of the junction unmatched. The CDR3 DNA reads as TGTGCCAGCAGCTCCCGGACTAGCGGGGGATCTTACGAGCAGTACTTC. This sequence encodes CASSSRTSGGSYEQYF.

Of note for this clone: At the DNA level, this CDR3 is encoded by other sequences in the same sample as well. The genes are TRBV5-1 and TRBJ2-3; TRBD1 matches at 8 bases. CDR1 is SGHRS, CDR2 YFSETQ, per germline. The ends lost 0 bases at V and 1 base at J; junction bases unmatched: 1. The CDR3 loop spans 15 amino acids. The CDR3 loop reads CASSLEGQGTDTQYF. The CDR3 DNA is TGCGCCAGCAGCTTGGAGGGACAGGGCACAGATACGCAGTATTTT.

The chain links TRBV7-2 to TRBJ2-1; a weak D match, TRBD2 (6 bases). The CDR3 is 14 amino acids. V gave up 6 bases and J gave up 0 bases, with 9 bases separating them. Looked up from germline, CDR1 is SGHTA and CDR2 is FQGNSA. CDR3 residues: CASRQDYSYNEQFF. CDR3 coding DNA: TGTGCCAGCAGACAGGACTACTCCTACAATGAGCAGTTCTTC.

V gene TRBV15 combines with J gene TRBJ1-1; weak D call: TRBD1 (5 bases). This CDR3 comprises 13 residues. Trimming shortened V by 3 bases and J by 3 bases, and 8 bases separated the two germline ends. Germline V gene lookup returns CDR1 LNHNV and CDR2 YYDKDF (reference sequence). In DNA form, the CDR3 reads TGTGCCACCAGCAGGGGGGGGGACACTGAAGCTTTCTTT. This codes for CATSRGGDTEAFF. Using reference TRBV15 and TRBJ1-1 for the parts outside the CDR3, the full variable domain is DAMVIQNPRYQVTQFGKPVTLSCSQTLNHNVMYWYQQKSSQAPKLLFHYYDKDFNNEADTPDNFQSRRPNTSFCFLDIRSPGLGDTAMYLCATSRGGDTEAFFGQGTRLTVV.

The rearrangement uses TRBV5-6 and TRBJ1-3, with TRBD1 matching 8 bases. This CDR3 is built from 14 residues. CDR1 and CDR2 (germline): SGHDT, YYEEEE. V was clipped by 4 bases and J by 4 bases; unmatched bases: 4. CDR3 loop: CASSVTGAGNTIYF. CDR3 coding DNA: TGTGCCAGCAGCGTGACAGGGGCCGGAAACACCATATATTTT. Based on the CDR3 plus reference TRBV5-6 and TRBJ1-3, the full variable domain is DAGVTQSPTHLIKTRGQQVTLRCSPKSGHDTVSWYQQALGQGPQFIFQYYEEEERQRGNFPDRFSGHQFPNYSSELNVNALLLGDSALYLCASSVTGAGNTIYFGEGSWLTVV.

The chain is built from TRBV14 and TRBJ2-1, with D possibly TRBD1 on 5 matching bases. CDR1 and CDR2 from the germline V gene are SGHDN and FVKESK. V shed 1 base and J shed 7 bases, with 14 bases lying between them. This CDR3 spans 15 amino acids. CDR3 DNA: TGTGCCAGCAGCCAAGGACGGGTTAAGGGGAATGAGCAGTTCTTC. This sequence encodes CASSQGRVKGNEQFF.

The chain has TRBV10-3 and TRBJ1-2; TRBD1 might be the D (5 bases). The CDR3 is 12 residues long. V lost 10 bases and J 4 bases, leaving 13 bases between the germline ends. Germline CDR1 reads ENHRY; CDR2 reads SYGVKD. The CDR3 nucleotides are TGTGCCACTATGGGACCGCTCTATGGCTACACCTTC. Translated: CATMGPLYGYTF.

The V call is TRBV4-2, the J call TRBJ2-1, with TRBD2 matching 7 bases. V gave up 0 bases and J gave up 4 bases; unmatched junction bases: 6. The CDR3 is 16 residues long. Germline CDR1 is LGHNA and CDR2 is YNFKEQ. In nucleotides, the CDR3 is TGTGCCAGCAGCCAAGACGTGACTAGCTTGTACAATGAGCAGTTCTTC. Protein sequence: CASSQDVTSLYNEQFF.

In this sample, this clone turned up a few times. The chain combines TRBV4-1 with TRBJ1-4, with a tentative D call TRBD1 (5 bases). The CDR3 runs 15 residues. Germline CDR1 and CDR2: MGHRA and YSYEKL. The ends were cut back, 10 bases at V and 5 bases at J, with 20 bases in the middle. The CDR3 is CATRVGDTSNEKLFF. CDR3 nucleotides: TGCGCCACCCGGGTGGGGGATACTTCAAATGAAAAACTGTTTTTT.

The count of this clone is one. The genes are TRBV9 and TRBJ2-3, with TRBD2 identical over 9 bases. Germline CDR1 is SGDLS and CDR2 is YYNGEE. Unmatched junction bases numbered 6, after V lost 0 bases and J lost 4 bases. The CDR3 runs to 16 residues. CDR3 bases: TGTGCCAGCAGCGTAGGTGATAGCGGGAGCGCAGATACGCAGTATTTT. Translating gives CASSVGDSGSADTQYF.

Written as DNA, the CDR3 is TGTGCCAGCAGGCCGGGACTAGCGGGAGAGACCCAGTACTTC. It translates to CASRPGLAGETQYF. The chain uses TRBV7-2 and TRBJ2-5; 12 positions agree with TRBD2. The germline CDR1 and CDR2 sequences are SGHTA and FQGNSA. J was trimmed by 4 bases and V by 6 bases; bases with no gene match: 3. This CDR3 is built from 14 residues. Full variable domain (rest looked up from reference TRBV7-2 and TRBJ2-5): GAGVSQSPSNKVTEKGKDVELRCDPISGHTALYWYRQSLGQGLEFLIYFQGNSAPDKSGLPSDRFSAERTGGSVSTLTIQRTQQEDSAVYLCASRPGLAGETQYFGPGTRLLVL.

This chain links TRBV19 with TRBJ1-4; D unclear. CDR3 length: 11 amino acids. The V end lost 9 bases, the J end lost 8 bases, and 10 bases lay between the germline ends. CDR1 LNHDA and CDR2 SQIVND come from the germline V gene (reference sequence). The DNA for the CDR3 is TGTGCCAGCCCCCCTTTGGAAAAACTGTTTTTT. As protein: CASPPLEKLFF.

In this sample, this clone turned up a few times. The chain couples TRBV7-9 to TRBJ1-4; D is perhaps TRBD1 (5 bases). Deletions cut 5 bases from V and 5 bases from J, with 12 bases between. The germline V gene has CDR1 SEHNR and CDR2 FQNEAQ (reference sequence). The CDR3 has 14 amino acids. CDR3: CASSRGSQNEKLFF. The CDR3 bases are TGTGCCAGCAGCAGGGGATCTCAAAATGAAAAACTGTTTTTT.

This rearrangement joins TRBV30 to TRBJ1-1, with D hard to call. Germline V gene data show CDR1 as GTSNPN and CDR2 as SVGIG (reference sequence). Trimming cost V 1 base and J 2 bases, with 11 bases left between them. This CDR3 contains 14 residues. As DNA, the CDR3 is TGTGCCTGGAGTGAACAACAGCTAAACACTGAAGCTTTCTTT. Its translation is CAWSEQQLNTEAFF.

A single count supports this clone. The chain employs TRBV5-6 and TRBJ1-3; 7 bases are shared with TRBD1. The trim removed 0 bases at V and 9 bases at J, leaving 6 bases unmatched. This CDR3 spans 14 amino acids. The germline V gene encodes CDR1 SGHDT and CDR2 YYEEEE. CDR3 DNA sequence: TGTGCCAGCAGCTTGGGGCAGACAGGGAGCACCATATATTTT. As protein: CASSLGQTGSTIYF.

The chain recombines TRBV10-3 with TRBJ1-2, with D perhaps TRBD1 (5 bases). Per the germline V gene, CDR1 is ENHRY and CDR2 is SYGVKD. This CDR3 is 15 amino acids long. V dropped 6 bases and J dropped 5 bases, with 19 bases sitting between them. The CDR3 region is CAIRGIRQLTYGYTF. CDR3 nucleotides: TGTGCCATCAGGGGAATCCGACAGCTTACTTATGGCTACACCTTC.

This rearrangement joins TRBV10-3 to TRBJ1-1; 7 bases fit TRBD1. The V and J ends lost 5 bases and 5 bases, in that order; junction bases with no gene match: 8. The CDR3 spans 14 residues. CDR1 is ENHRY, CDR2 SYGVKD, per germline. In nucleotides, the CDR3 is TGTGCCATCAGTACCAGACAGGGCCGTACTGAAGCTTTCTTT. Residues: CAISTRQGRTEAFF.

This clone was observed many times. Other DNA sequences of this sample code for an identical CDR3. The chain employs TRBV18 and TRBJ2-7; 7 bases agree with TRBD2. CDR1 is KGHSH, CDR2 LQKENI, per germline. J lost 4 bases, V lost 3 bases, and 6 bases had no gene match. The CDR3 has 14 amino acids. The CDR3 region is CASSPPGGEYEQYF. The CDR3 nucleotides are TGTGCCAGCTCACCTCCGGGGGGAGAGTACGAGCAGTACTTC.